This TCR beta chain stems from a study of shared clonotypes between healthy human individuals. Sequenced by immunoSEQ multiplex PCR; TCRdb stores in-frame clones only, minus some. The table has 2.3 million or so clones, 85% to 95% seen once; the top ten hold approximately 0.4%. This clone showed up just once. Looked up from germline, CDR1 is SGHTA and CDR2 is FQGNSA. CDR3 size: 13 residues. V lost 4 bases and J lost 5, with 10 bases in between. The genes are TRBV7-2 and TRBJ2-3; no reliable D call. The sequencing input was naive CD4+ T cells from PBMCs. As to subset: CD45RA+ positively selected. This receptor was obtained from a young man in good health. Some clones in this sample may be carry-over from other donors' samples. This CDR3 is CASSSGWVDTQYF. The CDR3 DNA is TGTGCCAGCAGCTCCGGTTGGGTAGATACGCAGTATTTT.